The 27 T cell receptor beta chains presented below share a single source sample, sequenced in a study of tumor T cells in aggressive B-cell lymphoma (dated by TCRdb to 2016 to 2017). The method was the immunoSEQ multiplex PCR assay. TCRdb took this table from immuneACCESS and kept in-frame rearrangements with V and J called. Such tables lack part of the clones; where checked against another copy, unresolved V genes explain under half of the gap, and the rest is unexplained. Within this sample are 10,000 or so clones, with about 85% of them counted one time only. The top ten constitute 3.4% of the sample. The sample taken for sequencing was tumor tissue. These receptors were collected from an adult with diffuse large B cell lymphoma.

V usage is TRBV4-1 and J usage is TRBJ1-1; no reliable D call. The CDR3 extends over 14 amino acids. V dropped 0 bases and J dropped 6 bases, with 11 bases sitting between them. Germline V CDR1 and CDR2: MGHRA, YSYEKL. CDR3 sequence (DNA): TGCGCCAGCAGCCAAGATATTATGGGAGCTGAAGCTTTCTTT. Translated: CASSQDIMGAEAFF.

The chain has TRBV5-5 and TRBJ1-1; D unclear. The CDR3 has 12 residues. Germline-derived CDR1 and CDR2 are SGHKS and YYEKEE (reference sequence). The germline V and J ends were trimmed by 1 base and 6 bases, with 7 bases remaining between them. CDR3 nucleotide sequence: TGTGCCAGCAGCTTGCAAAATTCTGAAGCTTTCTTT. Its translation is CASSLQNSEAFF.

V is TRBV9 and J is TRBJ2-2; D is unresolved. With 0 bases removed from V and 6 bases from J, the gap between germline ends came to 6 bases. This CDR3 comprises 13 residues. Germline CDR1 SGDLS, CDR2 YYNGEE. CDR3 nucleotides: TGTGCCAGCAGCGTAGGAGTATCCGGGGAGCTGTTTTTT. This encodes CASSVGVSGELFF.

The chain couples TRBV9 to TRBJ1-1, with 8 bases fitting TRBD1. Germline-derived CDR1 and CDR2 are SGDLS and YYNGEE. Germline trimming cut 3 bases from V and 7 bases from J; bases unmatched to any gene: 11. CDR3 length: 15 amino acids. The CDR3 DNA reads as TGTGCCAGCAGCGCGGGGGGCGACAGGGGATTTGAAGCTTTCTTT. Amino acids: CASSAGGDRGFEAFF.

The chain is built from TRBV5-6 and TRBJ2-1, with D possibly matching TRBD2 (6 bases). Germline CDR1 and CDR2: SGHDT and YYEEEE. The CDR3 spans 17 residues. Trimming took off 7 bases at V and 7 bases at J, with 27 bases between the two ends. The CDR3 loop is CASLKDAGLGGWNEQFF. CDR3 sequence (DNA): TGTGCCAGCCTGAAGGACGCGGGACTTGGGGGTTGGAATGAGCAGTTCTTC.

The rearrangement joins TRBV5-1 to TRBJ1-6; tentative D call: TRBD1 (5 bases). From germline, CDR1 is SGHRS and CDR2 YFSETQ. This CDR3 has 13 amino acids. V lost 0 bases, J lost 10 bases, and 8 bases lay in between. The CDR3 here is CASSLAGNSPLHF. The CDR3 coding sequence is TGCGCCAGCAGCTTGGCAGGGAACTCACCCCTCCACTTT.

The CDR3 spells CASTARGTAYSNQPQHF. CDR3 coding DNA: TGTGCCAGCACCGCCAGGGGGACAGCATATAGCAATCAGCCCCAGCATTTT. The gene calls are TRBV28 and TRBJ1-5; 7 positions match TRBD1. Germline CDR1 is MDHEN and CDR2 is SYDVKM. V shed 7 bases and J 0 bases; nucleotides not matched to a gene: 12. The CDR3 covers 17 residues.

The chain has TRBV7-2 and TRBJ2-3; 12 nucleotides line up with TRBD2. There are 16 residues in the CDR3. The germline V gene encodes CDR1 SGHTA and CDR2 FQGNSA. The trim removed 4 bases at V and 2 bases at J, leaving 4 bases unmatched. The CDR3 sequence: CASSSGLAGYTDTQYF. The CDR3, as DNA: TGTGCCAGCAGCTCCGGACTAGCGGGGTACACAGATACGCAGTATTTT.

The CDR3 spells CASSEYCIHRGRDYGYTF. CDR3 sequence (DNA): TGTGCCAGCAGTGAATATTGTATCCACAGGGGGCGCGACTATGGCTACACCTTC. The chain is built from TRBV25-1 and TRBJ1-2, with 9 bases aligning to TRBD1. V dropped 0 bases and J dropped 3; count of bases not matched to a gene: 11. CDR3 length: 18 amino acids. Germline CDR1 reads MGHDK; CDR2 reads SYGVNS.

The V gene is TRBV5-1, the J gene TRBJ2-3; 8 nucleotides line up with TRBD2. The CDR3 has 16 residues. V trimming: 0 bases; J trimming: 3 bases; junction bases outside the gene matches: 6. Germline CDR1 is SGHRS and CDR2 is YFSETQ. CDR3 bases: TGCGCCAGCAGCTTGGTCCCGGGGGGGCTTACAGATACGCAGTATTTT. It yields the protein CASSLVPGGLTDTQYF.

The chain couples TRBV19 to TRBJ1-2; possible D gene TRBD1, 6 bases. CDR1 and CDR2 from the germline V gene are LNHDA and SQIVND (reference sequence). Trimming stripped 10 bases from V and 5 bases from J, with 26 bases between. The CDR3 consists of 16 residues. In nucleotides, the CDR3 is TGTGCCACAACGGGCGGGGGGGCCACGGGTGAATATGGCTACACCTTC. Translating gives CATTGGGATGEYGYTF.

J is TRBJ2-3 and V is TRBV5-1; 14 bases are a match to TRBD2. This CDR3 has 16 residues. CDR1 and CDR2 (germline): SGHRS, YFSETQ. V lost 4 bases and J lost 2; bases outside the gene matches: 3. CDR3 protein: CASSGGLAGATDTQYF. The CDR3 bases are TGCGCCAGCAGCGGGGGACTAGCGGGGGCCACAGATACGCAGTATTTT.

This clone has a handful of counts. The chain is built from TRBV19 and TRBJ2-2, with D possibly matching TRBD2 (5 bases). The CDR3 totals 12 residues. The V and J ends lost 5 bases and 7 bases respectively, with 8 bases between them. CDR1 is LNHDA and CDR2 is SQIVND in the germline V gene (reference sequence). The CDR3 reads CASSRDHGELFF. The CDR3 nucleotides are TGTGCCAGTAGTCGGGATCACGGGGAGCTGTTTTTT.

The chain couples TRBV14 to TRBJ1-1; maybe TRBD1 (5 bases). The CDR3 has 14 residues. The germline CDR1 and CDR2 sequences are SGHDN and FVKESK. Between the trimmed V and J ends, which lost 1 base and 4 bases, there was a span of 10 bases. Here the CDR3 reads CASSQAGGGTEAFF. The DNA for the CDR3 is TGTGCCAGCAGCCAAGCGGGGGGAGGCACTGAAGCTTTCTTT.

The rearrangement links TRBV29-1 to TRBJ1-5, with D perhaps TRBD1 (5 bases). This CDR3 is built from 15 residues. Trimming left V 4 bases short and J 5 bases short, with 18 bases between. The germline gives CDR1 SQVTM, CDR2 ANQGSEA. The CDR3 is CSVGISGTGDQPQHF. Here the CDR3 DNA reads TGCAGCGTTGGCATCTCCGGGACGGGAGATCAGCCCCAGCATTTT.

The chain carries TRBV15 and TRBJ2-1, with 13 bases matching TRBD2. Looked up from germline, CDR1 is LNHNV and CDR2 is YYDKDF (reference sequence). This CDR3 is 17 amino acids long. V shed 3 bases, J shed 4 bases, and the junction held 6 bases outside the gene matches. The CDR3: CATSSHTSGGAYNEQFF. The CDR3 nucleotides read TGTGCCACCAGCAGTCACACTAGCGGGGGGGCTTACAATGAGCAGTTCTTC.

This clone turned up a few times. CDR3 in DNA: TGTGCCAGCAGCCGTGGACAGGAATCCTACGAGCAGTACTTC. This translates into CASSRGQESYEQYF. The rearrangement uses TRBV7-9 and TRBJ2-7; 7 positions agree with TRBD1. The length of the CDR3 is 14 residues. The V segment lost 5 bases and the J segment 1 base; nucleotides outside the gene matches: 5. Germline CDR1 and CDR2: SEHNR and FQNEAQ (reference sequence).

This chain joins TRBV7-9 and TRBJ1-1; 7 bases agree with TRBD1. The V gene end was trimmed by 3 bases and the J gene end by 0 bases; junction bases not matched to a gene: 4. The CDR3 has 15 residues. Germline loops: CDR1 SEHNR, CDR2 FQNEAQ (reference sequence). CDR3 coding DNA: TGTGCCAGCAGCTTTCAGGGGGTTCTGAACACTGAAGCTTTCTTT. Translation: CASSFQGVLNTEAFF.

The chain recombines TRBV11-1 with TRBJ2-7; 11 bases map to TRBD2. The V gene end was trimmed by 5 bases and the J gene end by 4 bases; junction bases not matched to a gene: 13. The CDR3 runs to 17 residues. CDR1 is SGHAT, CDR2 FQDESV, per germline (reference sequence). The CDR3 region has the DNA TGTGCCAGCAGCCCAGCGCAACTAGCGGGGGATTGGTACGAGCAGTACTTC. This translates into CASSPAQLAGDWYEQYF.

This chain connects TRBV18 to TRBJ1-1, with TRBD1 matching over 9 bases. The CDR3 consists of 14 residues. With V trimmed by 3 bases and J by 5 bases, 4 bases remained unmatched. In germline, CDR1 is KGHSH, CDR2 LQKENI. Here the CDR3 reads CASSPGQGLTEAFF. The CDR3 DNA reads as TGTGCCAGCTCACCGGGACAGGGTTTGACTGAAGCTTTCTTT.

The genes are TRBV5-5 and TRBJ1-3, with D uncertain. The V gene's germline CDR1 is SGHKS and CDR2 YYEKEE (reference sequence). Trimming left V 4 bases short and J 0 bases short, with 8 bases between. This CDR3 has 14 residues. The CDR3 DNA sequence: TGTGCCAGCAGCGGCCCGGGCTCTGGAAACACCATATATTTT. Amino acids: CASSGPGSGNTIYF.

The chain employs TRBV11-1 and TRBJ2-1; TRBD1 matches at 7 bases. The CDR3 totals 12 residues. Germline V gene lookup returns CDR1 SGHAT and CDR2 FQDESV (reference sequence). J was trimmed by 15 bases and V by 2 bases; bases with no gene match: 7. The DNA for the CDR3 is TGTGCCAGCAGCTTATTGACAGGGTTAAGGTTCTTC. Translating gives CASSLLTGLRFF. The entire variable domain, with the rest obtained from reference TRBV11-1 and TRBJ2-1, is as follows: EAEVAQSPRYKITEKSQAVAFWCDPISGHATLYWYRQILGQGPELLVQFQDESVVDDSQLPKDRFSAERLKGVDSTLKIQPAELGDSAMYLCASSLLTGLRFFGPGTRLTVL.

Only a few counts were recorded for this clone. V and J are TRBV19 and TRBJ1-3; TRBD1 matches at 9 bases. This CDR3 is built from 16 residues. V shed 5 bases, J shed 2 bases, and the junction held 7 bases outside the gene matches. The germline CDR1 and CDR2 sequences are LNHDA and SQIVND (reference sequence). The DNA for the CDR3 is TGTGCCAGTAGTCGGACAGGGGAGAATCCTGGAAACACCATATATTTT. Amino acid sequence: CASSRTGENPGNTIYF.

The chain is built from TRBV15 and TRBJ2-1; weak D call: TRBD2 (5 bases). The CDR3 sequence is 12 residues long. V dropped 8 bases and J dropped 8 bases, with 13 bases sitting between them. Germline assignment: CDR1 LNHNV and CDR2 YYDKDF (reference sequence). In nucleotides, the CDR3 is TGTGCCACCGGGTTTTCGGGGTATGAGCAGTTCTTC. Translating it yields CATGFSGYEQFF.

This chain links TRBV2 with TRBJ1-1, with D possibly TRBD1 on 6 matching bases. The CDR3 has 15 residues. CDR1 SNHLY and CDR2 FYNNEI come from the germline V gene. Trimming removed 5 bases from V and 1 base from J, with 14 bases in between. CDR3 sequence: CASSPGQTENTEAFF. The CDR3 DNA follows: TGTGCCAGCAGTCCCGGACAGACAGAGAACACTGAAGCTTTCTTT.

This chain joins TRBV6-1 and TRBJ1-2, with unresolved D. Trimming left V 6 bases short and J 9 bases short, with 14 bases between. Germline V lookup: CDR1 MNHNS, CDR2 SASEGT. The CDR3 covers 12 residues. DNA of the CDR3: TGTGCCAGCAGCCCCGCGGGAGTTAGCTACACCTTC. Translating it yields CASSPAGVSYTF.

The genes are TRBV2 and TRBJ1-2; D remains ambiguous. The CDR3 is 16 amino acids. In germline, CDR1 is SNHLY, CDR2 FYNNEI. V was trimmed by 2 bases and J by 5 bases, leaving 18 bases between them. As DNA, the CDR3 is TGTGCCAGCAGTGAAAATCTAGGTTTACGGGGTTATGGCTACACCTTC. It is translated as CASSENLGLRGYGYTF.